This T cell receptor (beta chain) was recorded in a study of beta chain features in type 1 diabetes. On the study more broadly: Sorted cells, approximately 100,000,000 in number, were examined across all samples. Broader study findings: cDNA-based reads could over-represent cells with high TCR expression. Patients with Type 1 diabetes showed moderately but significantly shorter TCRB CDR3s in all four CD4+ subsets.

Sequencing targeted expressed TCRB transcripts, as all isolated RNA had been reverse transcribed. Assay used: immunoSEQ multiplex PCR; TCRdb lists only in-frame clones, some missing. The sample records roughly 170,000 clones, roughly an eighth being singletons. On this clone itself: Antigen: not known.

Via the markers CD45RO/CCR7/CD25/CD127/CD95/CD27, stem cell-like memory, regulatory, central memory and naive CD4+ cells were sorted. The TCR sequence derives from a woman aged 18-29 years in good health. Material: central memory CD4+ T cells from blood.

CDR3 amino acids: CATSPRNRGPNTEAFF. The DNA for the CDR3 is TGTGCCACCAGCCCCCGGAACAGGGGGCCGAACACTGAAGCTTTCTTT. The chain employs TRBV15 and TRBJ1-1; 9 bases match TRBD1. The CDR3 sequence is 16 residues long. Germline assignment: CDR1 LNHNV and CDR2 YYDKDF (reference sequence). V was pared by 5 bases and J by 1 base, with 8 bases of the junction left unmatched.